Listed here are 26 T cell receptor beta chains from one sample, sequenced in a study of cytomegalovirus exposure and HLA in healthy donors. A multiplex PCR was run with 60 Vbeta primers and 13 Jbeta primers. Clones were read by immunoSEQ multiplex PCR, and TCRdb kept only the in-frame ones, dropping some. The table records roughly 99,000 clones, 60% to 80% of them present only once. The specimen was PBMCs. The source is a young man in good health and CMV-seronegative.

The genes are TRBV5-1 and TRBJ2-3; perhaps TRBD2 as D (5 bases). CDR1 and CDR2 (germline): SGHRS, YFSETQ. This CDR3 is built from 15 residues. The V gene lost 2 bases and the J gene lost 0 bases, with 10 bases spanning the gap. CDR3 nucleotides: TGCGCCAGCAGCTTCCGGGGAACTAGCACAGATACGCAGTATTTT. Protein: CASSFRGTSTDTQYF.

J is TRBJ1-6 and V is TRBV10-3; D unresolved. This CDR3 is 16 amino acids long. Germline lookup yields CDR1 ENHRY and CDR2 SYGVKD. CDR3 residues: CDSGSLGRSYNSPLHF. In DNA form, the CDR3 reads TGTGACTCGGGGTCACTGGGGAGGTCCTATAATTCACCCCTCCACTTT.

This chain uses TRBV7-9 with TRBJ1-1; possibly TRBD1 for D (5 bases). The germline gives CDR1 SEHNR, CDR2 FQNEAQ (reference sequence). The CDR3 is made up of 17 amino acids. Trimming took 1 base from V and 1 from J, leaving 16 bases between them. CDR3 in amino acids: CASSLGARGGRNTEAFF. The CDR3 coding sequence is TGTGCCAGCAGCTTAGGGGCCCGCGGGGGGAGGAACACTGAAGCTTTCTTT.

The V call is TRBV5-5, the J call TRBJ2-4, with TRBD2 as a possible D gene (5 bases). Trimming took off 2 bases at V and 0 bases at J, with 15 bases between the two ends. Germline loops: CDR1 SGHKS, CDR2 YYEKEE (reference sequence). The CDR3 extends over 17 amino acids. The CDR3 is CASSLYDPGLAKNIQYF. The DNA for the CDR3 is TGTGCCAGCAGCTTATACGATCCCGGACTAGCCAAAAACATTCAGTACTTC.

The chain is built from TRBV7-9 and TRBJ2-7, with TRBD2 matching 10 bases. V lost 0 bases to trimming and J lost 5 bases; unmatched junction nucleotides: 4. The CDR3 is made up of 15 amino acids. In germline, CDR1 is SEHNR, CDR2 FQNEAQ (reference sequence). The CDR3 region has the DNA TGTGCCAGCAGCTTAGCTTCTAGCGGGGGCCACGAGCAGTACTTC. Translation gives CASSLASSGGHEQYF.

This clone was recorded once. The V gene is TRBV4-3, the J gene TRBJ2-3, with 11 bases fitting TRBD2. Germline CDR1 reads LGHNA; CDR2 reads YSLEER. This CDR3 spans 17 amino acids. V was clipped by 4 bases and J by 2 bases; unmatched bases: 8. CDR3: CASSLTGTSGPTDTQYF. The CDR3 DNA sequence: TGCGCCAGCAGCCTCACCGGGACTAGCGGTCCCACAGATACGCAGTATTTT.

The V and J genes are TRBV4-1 and TRBJ2-1; 10 bases agree with TRBD1. The CDR3 sequence is 15 residues long. The germline V gene has CDR1 MGHRA and CDR2 YSYEKL. The trim removed 2 bases at V and 7 bases at J, leaving 5 bases unmatched. CDR3 loop: CASSQPGTGANEQFF. In nucleotides, the CDR3 is TGCGCCAGCAGCCAACCCGGGACAGGGGCAAATGAGCAGTTCTTC.

The chain employs TRBV7-2 and TRBJ1-1; no definite D call. V lost 2 bases and J lost 6, with 10 bases in between. Germline V CDR1 and CDR2: SGHTA, FQGNSA. The CDR3 has 13 residues. The CDR3 loop reads CASSLSGLPEAFF. In nucleotides, the CDR3 is TGTGCCAGCAGCTTATCCGGGTTGCCTGAAGCTTTCTTT.

The chain recombines TRBV9 with TRBJ2-5; 8 bases are shared with TRBD2. The J segment lost 5 bases and the V segment lost 4 bases, leaving 7 bases of the junction unmatched. Germline CDR1 SGDLS, CDR2 YYNGEE. The CDR3 is made up of 14 amino acids. The CDR3 is CASSLGLVGETQYF. The CDR3 DNA reads as TGTGCCAGCAGCCTGGGACTAGTCGGGGAGACCCAGTACTTC.

The gene calls are TRBV18 and TRBJ1-1; 9 bases are a match to TRBD1. Trimming removed 3 bases from V and 2 bases from J; junction bases left unmatched: 7. The CDR3 sequence is 16 residues long. Looked up from germline, CDR1 is KGHSH and CDR2 is LQKENI. The CDR3 reads CASSPGTGTFNTEAFF. CDR3 sequence (DNA): TGTGCCAGCTCACCTGGGACAGGGACTTTCAACACTGAAGCTTTCTTT.

The gene calls are TRBV6-1 and TRBJ2-1, with TRBD2 identical over 12 bases. CDR1 and CDR2 from the germline V gene are MNHNS and SASEGT. The CDR3 consists of 15 residues. V lost 6 bases and J lost 8; bases outside the gene matches: 8. The DNA for the CDR3 is TGTGCCAGCAGGAAGACTAGCGGGGGTTCTGATGAGCAGTTCTTC. It translates to CASRKTSGGSDEQFF.

The V call is TRBV5-1, the J call TRBJ1-6; 7 positions match TRBD1. The CDR3 is 18 residues long. Looked up from germline, CDR1 is SGHRS and CDR2 is YFSETQ. The V segment lost 1 base and the J segment 1 base; nucleotides outside the gene matches: 8. The CDR3 region is CASSLMRAGGSYNSPLHF. The CDR3 DNA reads as TGCGCCAGCAGCTTGATGCGGGCAGGGGGTTCCTATAATTCACCCCTCCACTTT.

This clone has a single count. V is TRBV7-6 and J is TRBJ2-2; D gene ambiguous. The CDR3 is 14 amino acids. Germline CDR1 and CDR2: SGHVS and FNYEAQ. Trimming cost V 2 bases and J 1 base, with 5 bases left between them. CDR3 sequence: CASSLIRNTGELFF. CDR3 DNA sequence: TGTGCCAGCAGCTTAATCCGGAACACCGGGGAGCTGTTTTTT.

The chain joins TRBV7-6 to TRBJ2-2; 8 bases map to TRBD1. Germline CDR1 SGHVS, CDR2 FNYEAQ. The CDR3 spans 15 residues. Trimming removed 5 bases from V and 4 bases from J; junction bases left unmatched: 6. The CDR3 coding sequence is TGTGCCAGCAGCCCCCAGGGGGCAAGCACCGGGGAGCTGTTTTTT. Protein product: CASSPQGASTGELFF.

This clone was seen a handful of times. This rearrangement joins TRBV5-1 to TRBJ2-7, with D possibly being TRBD2 (5 bases). This CDR3 is 13 amino acids long. Looked up from germline, CDR1 is SGHRS and CDR2 is YFSETQ. Deletions cut 3 bases from V and 2 bases from J, with 9 bases between. The CDR3 bases are TGCGCCAGCAGCTACCGGGGTACCTACGAGCAGTACTTC. Translated, it gives CASSYRGTYEQYF.

This clone was detected only once. The V call is TRBV5-1, the J call TRBJ1-1; D is possibly TRBD1 (6 bases). V lost 0 bases and J lost 2, with 11 bases in between. This CDR3 region has 15 residues. The germline CDR1 and CDR2 sequences are SGHRS and YFSETQ. The CDR3 DNA sequence: TGCGCCAGCAGCTTGGACGGGGACACAAACACTGAAGCTTTCTTT. Its protein product is CASSLDGDTNTEAFF.

CDR3: CASSEGQGADTQYF. Written as DNA, the CDR3 is TGTGCCAGCAGTGAAGGCCAGGGTGCGGATACGCAGTATTTT. The chain combines TRBV6-1 with TRBJ2-3; D perhaps matches TRBD1 (5 bases). V lost 1 base and J 6 bases, leaving 11 bases between the germline ends. Per the germline V gene, CDR1 is MNHNS and CDR2 is SASEGT. The CDR3 sequence is 14 residues long.

This rearrangement joins TRBV2 to TRBJ1-1; a possible D gene is TRBD1 (6 bases). Germline-derived CDR1 and CDR2 are SNHLY and FYNNEI. CDR3 length: 14 amino acids. Trimming took 6 bases from V and 7 from J, leaving 18 bases between them. In nucleotides, the CDR3 is TGTGCCAGCAGACCAAGGGAGGGGGGCGGTGAAGCTTTCTTT. This codes for CASRPREGGGEAFF. Full variable domain (outside the CDR3, taken from reference TRBV2 and TRBJ1-1): EPEVTQTPSHQVTQMGQEVILRCVPISNHLYFYWYRQILGQKVEFLVSFYNNEISEKSEIFDDQFSVERPDGSNFTLKIRSTKLEDSAMYFCASRPREGGGEAFFGQGTRLTVV.

The J gene is TRBJ2-7, the V gene TRBV10-3; 7 bases agree with TRBD2. The germline V gene encodes CDR1 ENHRY and CDR2 SYGVKD. Losses at the gene ends were 8 bases for V and 1 base for J; bases not matched to a gene: 2. The CDR3 is made up of 12 amino acids. DNA of the CDR3: TGTGCCATCGGGGGGGAATCCTACGAGCAGTACTTC. It is translated as CAIGGESYEQYF.

The chain uses TRBV4-2 and TRBJ2-1, with D maybe TRBD1 (6 bases). Looked up from germline, CDR1 is LGHNA and CDR2 is YNFKEQ. V was shortened by 0 bases and J by 4 bases, with 10 bases between the two germline ends. The CDR3 sequence is 15 residues long. The DNA of the CDR3 is TGTGCCAGCAGCCAAGATCGAGGACAGTACAATGAGCAGTTCTTC. Residues: CASSQDRGQYNEQFF.

The chain employs TRBV5-1 and TRBJ1-4, with 7 bases identical to TRBD1. The junction had 5 bases not matched to a gene; V was cut back by 1 base and J by 5 bases. The CDR3 is 15 amino acids. CDR1 and CDR2 from the germline V gene are SGHRS and YFSETQ. CDR3: CASSLRGTANEKLFF. The CDR3 nucleotides are TGCGCCAGCAGCTTGAGGGGGACAGCGAATGAAAAACTGTTTTTT.

The CDR3 region is CASSLSTPGSYNEQFF. The DNA of the CDR3 is TGTGCCAGCAGCTTGTCTACTCCGGGGTCCTACAATGAGCAGTTCTTC. The genes are TRBV5-4 and TRBJ2-1, with D possibly being TRBD2 (5 bases). CDR1 and CDR2 (germline): SGHNT, YYREEE (reference sequence). V lost 1 base and J 1 base, leaving 12 bases between the germline ends. CDR3 length: 16 amino acids. The entire variable domain, with the rest obtained from reference TRBV5-4 and TRBJ2-1, is as follows: ETGVTQSPTHLIKTRGQQVTLRCSSQSGHNTVSWYQQALGQGPQFIFQYYREEENGRGNFPPRFSGLQFPNYSSELNVNALELDDSALYLCASSLSTPGSYNEQFFGPGTRLTVL.

The chain joins TRBV28 to TRBJ2-5; 13 nucleotides agree with TRBD2. This CDR3 comprises 18 residues. Germline V gives CDR1 MDHEN, CDR2 SYDVKM. The J segment lost 1 base and the V segment lost 4 bases, leaving 9 bases of the junction unmatched. CDR3 in amino acids: CASSYSGGTSGVQETQYF. Written as DNA, the CDR3 is TGTGCCAGCAGTTATTCCGGGGGGACTAGCGGGGTCCAAGAGACCCAGTACTTC.

The CDR3 loop is CASSPGQVYNEQFF. DNA for the CDR3: TGTGCCAGCAGTCCGGGACAGGTGTACAATGAGCAGTTCTTC. V gene TRBV28 combines with J gene TRBJ2-1; 8 nucleotides agree with TRBD1. There are 14 residues in the CDR3. V shed 5 bases and J 4 bases; nucleotides not matched to a gene: 4. The V gene's germline CDR1 is MDHEN and CDR2 SYDVKM.

The chain joins TRBV6-1 to TRBJ1-5; weak D call: TRBD1 (5 bases). Germline CDR1 is MNHNS and CDR2 is SASEGT. Trimming stripped 6 bases from V and 1 base from J, with 13 bases between. The CDR3 sequence is 15 residues long. The CDR3 spells CASRDLGGSNQPQHF. CDR3 nucleotides: TGTGCCAGCAGGGACCTCGGGGGGAGCAATCAGCCCCAGCATTTT.

This sequence joins TRBV19 and TRBJ2-2; the match to TRBD2 covers 14 bases. Germline CDR1 reads LNHDA; CDR2 reads SQIVND (reference sequence). The CDR3 is 18 amino acids. With 3 bases clipped from V and 2 bases from J, the junction kept 5 bases outside the gene matches. CDR3 residues: CASSIRTSGGKNTGELFF. In DNA, the CDR3 is TGTGCCAGTAGTATCCGGACTAGCGGGGGGAAAAACACCGGGGAGCTGTTTTTT.